This T cell receptor (beta chain) was sequenced in a study of blood T cell repertoires in COVID-19. Trimming removed 4 bases from V and 0 bases from J, with 8 bases in between. The CDR3 has 14 amino acids. CDR1 is SGHRS and CDR2 is YFSETQ in the germline V gene. How the authors handled the data: Amplification with reference gene primers provided the estimates of nucleated cell counts. TCRdb keeps only in-frame clones here, not all; method: immunoSEQ multiplex PCR. V, J and clone size derive from that table, while D and trimming were established from the DNA sequence. The data contain about 260,000 clones, approximately 88% of them seen just once; the ten biggest clones take up 0.95% to 1.5%.

The chain joins TRBV5-1 to TRBJ1-3, with D uncertain. Source material: PBMCs or T cells enriched from blood (not recorded which). The TCR comes from a woman aged 35 to 49 with acute COVID-19. The CDR3 DNA reads as TGCGCCAGCAGCCATGGACTCTCTGGAAACACCATATATTTT. Translating it yields CASSHGLSGNTIYF.